A single sample is the source of the 30 T cell receptor beta chains below, sequenced in a study of OX40 agonist ivuxolimab in advanced cancers. Clones were sequenced by immunoSEQ multiplex PCR, and TCRdb holds only the in-frame ones, with some missing. The table lists roughly 26,000 clones, 85% to 90% of them singletons. This specimen consisted of CD4+ or CD8+ T cells sorted from blood, obtained in a trial of the OX40 agonist ivuxolimab. All receptors come from an adult with an advanced solid tumor such as melanoma, head and neck, liver or kidney cancer.

This chain joins TRBV7-9 and TRBJ2-3; 7 bases align to TRBD2. From germline, CDR1 is SEHNR and CDR2 FQNEAQ (reference sequence). This CDR3 region has 17 residues. J lost 0 bases, V lost 2 bases, and 8 bases had no gene match. Here the CDR3 reads CASSLWWLAESTDTQYF. The DNA for the CDR3 is TGTGCCAGCAGCTTATGGTGGCTAGCGGAAAGCACAGATACGCAGTATTTT. Complete variable domain (other parts from reference TRBV7-9 and TRBJ2-3): DTGVSQNPRHKITKRGQNVTFRCDPISEHNRLYWYRQTLGQGPEFLTYFQNEAQLEKSRLLSDRFSAERPKGSFSTLEIQRTEQGDSAMYLCASSLWWLAESTDTQYFGPGTRLTVL.

The chain employs TRBV13 and TRBJ1-4; 7 bases match TRBD1. The CDR3 runs 14 residues. CDR1 is PRHDT, CDR2 FYEKMQ, per germline (reference sequence). V lost 5 bases and J lost 8; bases outside the gene matches: 8. The DNA for the CDR3 is TGTGCCAGCAGCCACAGGGGAGCAGTCGAAAAACTGTTTTTT. Its translation is CASSHRGAVEKLFF.

This clone was observed a single time. The CDR3 nucleotides are TGTGCCAGCAGTTTATACACGGAAACCTTCTACGAGCAGTACTTC. This codes for CASSLYTETFYEQYF. V usage is TRBV27 and J usage is TRBJ2-7; D call uncertain. Trimming removed 1 base at V and 3 bases at J, with 13 bases between. This CDR3 comprises 15 residues. Per the germline V gene, CDR1 is MNHEY and CDR2 is SMNVEV (reference sequence).

This chain connects TRBV7-6 to TRBJ2-7; D gene ambiguous. The V and J ends lost 1 base and 5 bases respectively, with 15 bases between them. Germline V gene sequence: CDR1 SGHVS, CDR2 FNYEAQ. The CDR3 sequence is 15 residues long. Written as DNA, the CDR3 is TGTGCCAGCAGCTTAGACCAGACTCGAAGCAACGAGCAGTACTTC. Its translation is CASSLDQTRSNEQYF.

The V call is TRBV2, the J call TRBJ2-1; D is undetermined. The CDR3 has 12 residues. The V end lost 7 bases, the J end lost 8 bases, and 12 bases lay between the germline ends. CDR1 and CDR2 (germline): SNHLY, FYNNEI. CDR3 in DNA: TGTGCCAGCATAAAGATCTCCGATGAGCAGTTCTTC. This gives the protein CASIKISDEQFF.

Points on this clone: Distinct nucleotide sequences in the sample also encode this CDR3. The chain uses TRBV27 and TRBJ2-7; D gene ambiguous. There are 12 residues in the CDR3. The germline CDR1 and CDR2 sequences are MNHEY and SMNVEV (reference sequence). With 0 bases removed from V and 3 bases from J, the gap between germline ends came to 3 bases. CDR3 sequence (DNA): TGTGCCAGCAGTTTATCCGGCTACGAGCAGTACTTC. This sequence encodes CASSLSGYEQYF.

This chain joins TRBV10-3 and TRBJ2-3; 13 bases are shared with TRBD2. The CDR3 totals 16 residues. V shed 6 bases, J shed 4 bases, and the junction held 7 bases outside the gene matches. Germline V gene data show CDR1 as ENHRY and CDR2 as SYGVKD. The DNA for the CDR3 is TGTGCCATCAGGGCGGATACTAGCGGGGGGGCAGATACGCAGTATTTT. The encoded protein is CAIRADTSGGADTQYF.

The gene calls are TRBV11-2 and TRBJ2-3; D call uncertain. Trimming shortened V by 3 bases and J by 0 bases, and 13 bases separated the two germline ends. The length of the CDR3 is 16 residues. Germline CDR1 is SGHAT and CDR2 is FQNNGV. The CDR3 sequence: CASSFSRTASTDTQYF. DNA for the CDR3: TGTGCCAGCAGCTTTTCCCGGACGGCGAGCACAGATACGCAGTATTTT.

The genes are TRBV4-2 and TRBJ2-3; D is undetermined. This CDR3 region has 16 residues. The V end was cut by 0 bases, the J end by 1 base, with 11 bases between. Per the germline V gene, CDR1 is LGHNA and CDR2 is YNFKEQ. This CDR3 reads CASSQERYLGTDTQYF. The CDR3 DNA is TGTGCCAGCAGCCAAGAGAGGTACCTGGGCACAGATACGCAGTATTTT.

This clone showed up just a few times. The V call is TRBV6-5, the J call TRBJ1-2, with a possible D match to TRBD1 (5 bases). Trimming took 7 bases from V and 6 from J, leaving 9 bases between them. Germline V gene lookup returns CDR1 MNHEY and CDR2 SVGAGI. CDR3 length: 11 amino acids. The CDR3 DNA reads TGTGCCAGCACCTTAGGGGATGGCTACACCTTC. Translated: CASTLGDGYTF.

J is TRBJ2-3 and V is TRBV7-9, with D unresolved. The CDR3 runs to 13 residues. The germline V and J ends were trimmed by 5 bases and 3 bases, with 9 bases remaining between them. CDR1 SEHNR and CDR2 FQNEAQ come from the germline V gene (reference sequence). CDR3 sequence reads: CASSTTRTDTQYF. The CDR3 DNA sequence: TGTGCCAGCAGCACAACTCGGACAGATACGCAGTATTTT.

The chain recombines TRBV27 with TRBJ1-2, with a tentative D call TRBD1 (6 bases). The CDR3 runs 13 residues. Trimming took 3 bases from V and 8 from J, leaving 13 bases between them. Germline V gene lookup returns CDR1 MNHEY and CDR2 SMNVEV (reference sequence). DNA for the CDR3: TGTGCCAGCAGTTTCGGGGGGCGAAGAGGCTACACCTTC. Protein product: CASSFGGRRGYTF.

This chain uses TRBV25-1 with TRBJ2-1; D might be TRBD2 (5 bases). Germline values: CDR1 MGHDK, CDR2 SYGVNS. V was cut by 4 bases and J by 2 bases, with 6 bases left in between. The CDR3 sequence is 13 residues long. The CDR3: CASSAGTYNEQFF. CDR3 coding DNA: TGTGCCAGCAGTGCCGGGACCTACAATGAGCAGTTCTTC.

The rearrangement uses TRBV7-9 and TRBJ2-3; D gene uncertain. The V end lost 4 bases, the J end lost 1 base, and 21 bases lay between the germline ends. The CDR3 sequence is 18 residues long. The germline CDR1 and CDR2 sequences are SEHNR and FQNEAQ (reference sequence). The CDR3 DNA is TGTGCCAGCAGCTCCCAGACCCAAGGGTTTTATGGCACAGATACGCAGTATTTT. Protein: CASSSQTQGFYGTDTQYF.

This chain links TRBV19 with TRBJ1-5, with 9 bases lining up with TRBD1. Germline trimming cut 3 bases from V and 6 bases from J; bases unmatched to any gene: 6. Germline V gene lookup returns CDR1 LNHDA and CDR2 SQIVND (reference sequence). The CDR3 consists of 15 residues. DNA of the CDR3: TGTGCCAGTAGTATTGGGACAGGGATCCTTCAGCCCCAGCATTTT. This gives the protein CASSIGTGILQPQHF.

V and J are TRBV6-1 and TRBJ1-1; D ambiguous. V was trimmed by 1 base and J by 1 base, leaving 7 bases between them. This CDR3 is 14 amino acids long. The germline gives CDR1 MNHNS, CDR2 SASEGT. The CDR3 loop is CASSEVRRNTEAFF. CDR3 DNA sequence: TGTGCCAGCAGTGAAGTCAGGAGGAACACTGAAGCTTTCTTT.

The CDR3 region is CSVEPAGGAETQYF. CDR3 nucleotides: TGCAGCGTAGAGCCGGCGGGTGGAGCGGAGACCCAGTACTTC. J is TRBJ2-5 and V is TRBV29-1; the D gene is possibly TRBD2 (5 bases). V lost 6 bases, J lost 5 bases, and 19 bases lay in between. The CDR3 extends over 14 amino acids. The germline V gene encodes CDR1 SQVTM and CDR2 ANQGSEA.

This clone is classed as medium-sized (0.01 to 0.1%). V gene TRBV27 combines with J gene TRBJ2-3; D may be TRBD2 (6 bases). The CDR3 sequence is 17 residues long. Germline V gene sequence: CDR1 MNHEY, CDR2 SMNVEV (reference sequence). The V gene lost 1 base and the J gene lost 4 bases, with 18 bases spanning the gap. As DNA, the CDR3 is TGTGCCAGCAGTTTATATAAAGGACTACACGAGTCAGATACGCAGTATTTT. It translates to CASSLYKGLHESDTQYF.

CDR3 DNA: TGTGCCAGCAGCTTAAGCAGCGGGGGGTCCTACAATGAGCAGTTCTTC. Translated, it gives CASSLSSGGSYNEQFF. J is TRBJ2-1 and V is TRBV7-9; 9 positions match TRBD2. Per germline, CDR1 SEHNR and CDR2 FQNEAQ (reference sequence). Trimming cost V 2 bases and J 1 base; bases outside gene matches: 3. The CDR3 is 16 amino acids.

The genes are TRBV7-9 and TRBJ2-2; 10 bases agree with TRBD2. The CDR3 is 13 residues long. V lost 5 bases and J lost 6; bases outside the gene matches: 0. Germline CDR1 reads SEHNR; CDR2 reads FQNEAQ (reference sequence). As DNA, the CDR3 is TGTGCCAGCAGCGGACTAGCGGCCGGGGAGCTGTTTTTT. It is translated as CASSGLAAGELFF.

V usage is TRBV6-5 and J usage is TRBJ1-2; D gene ambiguous. The V end was cut by 0 bases, the J end by 0 bases, with 8 bases between. Germline V gene sequence: CDR1 MNHEY, CDR2 SVGAGI. There are 15 residues in the CDR3. The CDR3 sequence is CASSYSPFTNYGYTF. The CDR3 nucleotides read TGTGCCAGCAGTTACTCACCGTTTACTAACTATGGCTACACCTTC.

As DNA, the CDR3 is TGTGCCAGCAGCTTCCGGCTCAATGAGCAGTTCTTC. Translating it yields CASSFRLNEQFF. This chain connects TRBV11-2 to TRBJ2-1; D is unresolved. Germline values: CDR1 SGHAT, CDR2 FQNNGV. With 3 bases removed from V and 6 bases from J, the gap between germline ends came to 6 bases. There are 12 residues in the CDR3.

This clone showed up just once. The chain links TRBV19 to TRBJ2-7; 9 positions match TRBD2. Germline trimming cut 5 bases from V and 2 bases from J; bases unmatched to any gene: 4. The CDR3 totals 14 residues. The germline gives CDR1 LNHDA, CDR2 SQIVND (reference sequence). The CDR3 DNA follows: TGTGCCAGTAGTGTAGCGGGAGCGCCCTACGAGCAGTACTTC. It encodes CASSVAGAPYEQYF.

This clone was picked up a small number of times. The rearrangement uses TRBV14 and TRBJ2-1, with 8 bases identical to TRBD2. Germline lookup yields CDR1 SGHDN and CDR2 FVKESK. The CDR3 runs to 13 residues. V was clipped by 6 bases and J by 8 bases; unmatched bases: 6. The CDR3: CASRAGGIHEQFF. DNA of the CDR3: TGTGCCAGCAGGGCGGGAGGAATACATGAGCAGTTCTTC. The full variable domain, with the rest looked up from reference TRBV14 and TRBJ2-1, is EAGVTQFPSHSVIEKGQTVTLRCDPISGHDNLYWYRRVMGKEIKFLLHFVKESKQDESGMPNNRFLAERTGGTYSTLKVQPAELEDSGVYFCASRAGGIHEQFFGPGTRLTVL.

The chain joins TRBV4-3 to TRBJ1-3, with no clear D. This CDR3 contains 17 residues. V was cut by 0 bases and J by 3 bases, with 15 bases left in between. Germline loops: CDR1 LGHNA, CDR2 YSLEER. The CDR3 is CASSQDRIALLGNTIYF. CDR3 DNA: TGCGCCAGCAGCCAAGATAGGATAGCTCTCCTTGGAAACACCATATATTTT.

The V call is TRBV14, the J call TRBJ2-7; possibly TRBD1 or TRBD2 for D (6 bases each). This CDR3 contains 15 residues. Trimming removed 0 bases at V and 4 bases at J, with 13 bases between. The V gene's germline CDR1 is SGHDN and CDR2 FVKESK. CDR3 amino acids: CASSQDNQGRYEQYF. The CDR3 DNA follows: TGTGCCAGCAGCCAAGACAATCAGGGGAGGTACGAGCAGTACTTC.

The chain joins TRBV7-8 to TRBJ1-1, with unresolved D. Trimming shortened V by 5 bases and J by 8 bases, and 9 bases separated the two germline ends. The germline CDR1 and CDR2 sequences are SGHVS and FQNEAQ. This CDR3 is 11 amino acids long. The CDR3 reads CASSPSEEAFF. CDR3 DNA sequence: TGTGCCAGCAGCCCCTCTGAGGAAGCTTTCTTT.

This clone appeared a single time. V usage is TRBV25-1 and J usage is TRBJ2-5, with a tentative D call TRBD1 (6 bases). This CDR3 has 14 amino acids. CDR1 MGHDK and CDR2 SYGVNS come from the germline V gene. The V end lost 3 bases, the J end lost 2 bases, and 10 bases lay between the germline ends. The CDR3 is CASSDSRGQETQYF. CDR3 bases: TGTGCCAGCAGTGATAGCAGGGGACAAGAGACCCAGTACTTC.

The V gene is TRBV6-5, the J gene TRBJ1-5; D is undetermined. This CDR3 comprises 12 residues. The ends were cut back, 5 bases at V and 9 bases at J, with 11 bases in the middle. In germline, CDR1 is MNHEY, CDR2 SVGAGI. The CDR3 DNA follows: TGTGCCAGCAGTGACGGATTTATGCCCCAGCATTTT. It yields the protein CASSDGFMPQHF.

This sequence joins TRBV6-7 and TRBJ2-1, with D hard to call. TRBV6-7 is flagged as an ORF with uncertain function. The CDR3 contains 15 residues. Deletions cut 2 bases from V and 0 bases from J, with 8 bases between. CDR3 residues: CASSYGSSSYNEQFF. The CDR3 coding sequence is TGTGCCAGCAGTTACGGCAGTAGCTCCTACAATGAGCAGTTCTTC.